This TCR beta chain is from a study of radiation and T cells in renal cell carcinoma. This clone was recorded only once. Its antigen is as yet unknown. General study findings and limits: Top tumor clonotypes rose in blood 2 weeks post-radiation, then contracted.

Measured with immunoSEQ multiplex PCR; TCRdb has only the in-frame clones, and not every one. The table lists about 78,000 clones, roughly 87% of them singletons. Time point meaning: blood 4 weeks post-SBRT, at nephrectomy. Treatment denoted: 15 Gy SBRT to primary tumor, nephrectomy 4 weeks later. Nephrectomy followed 15 Gy stereotactic body radiation by 4 weeks. Germline trimming cut 3 bases from V and 4 bases from J; bases unmatched to any gene: 3. In germline, CDR1 is LGHNT, CDR2 FRNRAP. CDR3 length: 14 residues. Sequenced material: blood, taken from a patient whose treatment included radiotherapy and nephrectomy. The chain employs TRBV12-5 and TRBJ1-1; TRBD1 agrees at 9 bases. The source is a woman in her 70s with renal cell carcinoma. The CDR3 here is CASGLGTGPTEAFF. The CDR3 nucleotides read TGTGCTAGTGGTTTAGGGACAGGGCCCACTGAAGCTTTCTTT.